Listed here are 5 T cell receptor beta chains from one sample, sequenced in a study of T cell changes during pregnancy in multiple sclerosis. Some clones are missing from TCRdb's copy, which holds only in-frame ones; the method was immunoSEQ multiplex PCR. The table records about 56,000 clones, around nine tenths of them present only once. Sequenced input: peripheral blood from another person, used as feeder cells. These receptors were collected from a human donor whose cells served as feeder cells for cultures in a pregnancy study.

This chain joins TRBV7-2 and TRBJ2-2; D gene unclear. Germline V gene data show CDR1 as SGHTA and CDR2 as FQGNSA. Trimming pared 7 bases from V and 4 bases from J, leaving 7 bases between. The CDR3 runs to 12 residues. CDR3 DNA sequence: TGTGCCAGCACCATTGTCACCGGGGAGCTGTTTTTT. This codes for CASTIVTGELFF.

The chain recombines TRBV11-2 with TRBJ2-5; D is unresolved. Per the germline V gene, CDR1 is SGHAT and CDR2 is FQNNGV. The ends were cut back, 5 bases at V and 5 bases at J, with 15 bases in the middle. The CDR3 contains 14 residues. The CDR3 reads CASSPPYDRETQYF. The CDR3 DNA reads TGTGCCAGCAGCCCCCCTTACGATAGGGAGACCCAGTACTTC.

The rearrangement joins TRBV28 to TRBJ1-1; no reliable D call. The V and J ends lost 2 bases and 0 bases respectively, with 22 bases between them. This CDR3 region has 19 residues. The germline V gene has CDR1 MDHEN and CDR2 SYDVKM. For the CDR3, the DNA is TGTGCCAGCAGTTTACGCATCATAACCCTGTGGGCCATGAACACTGAAGCTTTCTTT. Residues: CASSLRIITLWAMNTEAFF. The full variable domain, in which reference TRBV28 and TRBJ1-1 provide the parts outside the CDR3, is DVKVTQSSRYLVKRTGEKVFLECVQDMDHENMFWYRQDPGLGLRLIYFSYDVKMKEKGDIPEGYSVSREKKERFSLILESASTNQTSMYLCASSLRIITLWAMNTEAFFGQGTRLTVV.

The rearrangement joins TRBV11-3 to TRBJ2-3; TRBD2 is a possible D gene (6 bases). The germline CDR1 and CDR2 sequences are SGHNT and YENEEA. V was shortened by 0 bases and J by 3 bases, with 13 bases between the two germline ends. This CDR3 comprises 16 residues. The chain's CDR3 is CASSLDSSGVTDTQYF. CDR3 sequence (DNA): TGTGCCAGCAGCTTAGACTCCTCGGGGGTAACAGATACGCAGTATTTT.

The rearrangement links TRBV4-1 to TRBJ1-4, with a weak D call TRBD1 (5 bases). The V gene lost 4 bases and the J gene lost 4 bases, with 16 bases spanning the gap. CDR1 is MGHRA, CDR2 YSYEKL, per germline. This CDR3 region has 16 residues. The CDR3, as DNA: TGCGCCAGCAGCCGAAGCACGGGACCGATTAATGAAAAACTGTTTTTT. It translates to CASSRSTGPINEKLFF.